Shown below are 27 T cell receptor beta chains from a single sample sequenced in a study of blood T cell repertoires in COVID-19. Measured with immunoSEQ multiplex PCR; TCRdb has only the in-frame clones, and not every one. The table shows around 200,000 clones, with around 85% occurring only once. Sequenced material: peripheral blood. These receptors all stem from a woman of 80 years or more with acute or convalescent COVID-19.

This clone turned up a few times. The chain is built from TRBV4-3 and TRBJ2-5, with D possibly TRBD2 on 7 matching bases. The CDR3 runs to 16 residues. V lost 1 base, J lost 5 bases, and 17 bases lay in between. Looked up from germline, CDR1 is LGHNA and CDR2 is YSLEER. CDR3 region: CASSQAVSGGRETQYF. DNA of the CDR3: TGCGCCAGCAGCCAAGCGGTCTCGGGGGGCCGGGAGACCCAGTACTTC.

This clone was recorded a few times. The CDR3 DNA is TGTGCCAGCAGCTTGGCCGGCGGGGGTAGGGGCAATCAGCCCCAGCATTTT. It encodes CASSLAGGGRGNQPQHF. The chain is built from TRBV5-4 and TRBJ1-5; the D gene is possibly TRBD1 (5 bases). V lost 0 bases, J lost 2 bases, and 15 bases lay in between. The germline V gene has CDR1 SGHNT and CDR2 YYREEE (reference sequence). This CDR3 is 17 amino acids long.

This clone has a single count. V is TRBV29-1 and J is TRBJ1-1; 11 bases match TRBD1. The V and J ends lost 6 bases and 9 bases, in that order; junction bases with no gene match: 9. The CDR3 has 13 residues. CDR1 is SQVTM, CDR2 ANQGSEA, per germline. The CDR3 nucleotides are TGCAGCGTACACAGCCGGGACAGGGGGAAAGCTTTCTTT. It specifies CSVHSRDRGKAFF. The full variable domain, with the rest looked up from reference TRBV29-1 and TRBJ1-1, is SAVISQKPSRDICQRGTSLTIQCQVDSQVTMMFWYRQQPGQSLTLIATANQGSEATYESGFVIDKFPISRPNLTFSTLTVSNMSPEDSSIYLCSVHSRDRGKAFFGQGTRLTVV.

The chain uses TRBV6-6 and TRBJ1-4; D not resolved. There are 13 residues in the CDR3. The V gene lost 2 bases and the J gene lost 5 bases, with 6 bases spanning the gap. In germline, CDR1 is MNHNY, CDR2 SVGAGI (reference sequence). CDR3: CASSYRENEKLFF. CDR3 in DNA: TGTGCCAGCAGTTACAGAGAAAATGAAAAACTGTTTTTT.

The J gene is TRBJ2-5, the V gene TRBV5-1; the match to TRBD2 covers 8 bases. J gave up 1 base and V 4 bases, and 9 bases lay outside the gene matches. The CDR3 contains 16 residues. Germline V CDR1 and CDR2: SGHRS, YFSETQ. CDR3 DNA sequence: TGCGCCAGCAGCCTGAGAGTAGCGGGGAGCCAAGAGACCCAGTACTTC. This encodes CASSLRVAGSQETQYF.

This chain joins TRBV9 and TRBJ2-1, with 7 bases matching TRBD2. Germline values: CDR1 SGDLS, CDR2 YYNGEE. The CDR3 has 16 residues. V shed 4 bases, J shed 7 bases, and the junction held 14 bases outside the gene matches. Written as DNA, the CDR3 is TGTGCCAGCAGCTTCAGAACTAGCGAGGACTTTAATGAGCAGTTCTTC. Translated: CASSFRTSEDFNEQFF.

V and J are TRBV3-1 (or the pseudogene TRBV3-2) and TRBJ1-2, with 9 bases lining up with TRBD1. V gave up 4 bases and J gave up 3 bases; unmatched junction bases: 12. CDR1 is LGHDT and CDR2 is YNNKEL in the germline V gene (reference sequence). This CDR3 region has 17 residues. Here the CDR3 reads CASSPGRGQGNDYGYTF. In DNA, the CDR3 is TGTGCCAGCAGCCCAGGCCGGGGACAGGGAAATGACTATGGCTACACCTTC.

The chain joins TRBV7-2 to TRBJ2-3; possible D gene TRBD2, 7 bases. V was trimmed by 1 base and J by 6 bases, leaving 17 bases between them. The CDR3 consists of 16 residues. CDR1 and CDR2 (germline): SGHTA, FQGNSA. The CDR3 nucleotides are TGTGCCAGCAGCTTAGGTGCGGGGGCCGGCTGGGATACGCAGTATTTT. Encoded protein: CASSLGAGAGWDTQYF. Together with reference TRBV7-2 and TRBJ2-3, the CDR3 gives the full variable domain: GAGVSQSPSNKVTEKGKDVELRCDPISGHTALYWYRQSLGQGLEFLIYFQGNSAPDKSGLPSDRFSAERTGGSVSTLTIQRTQQEDSAVYLCASSLGAGAGWDTQYFGPGTRLTVL.

The chain employs TRBV9 and TRBJ2-7; tentative D call: TRBD1 (5 bases). CDR3 length: 14 amino acids. Trimming took 4 bases from V and 2 from J, leaving 13 bases between them. From germline, CDR1 is SGDLS and CDR2 YYNGEE. CDR3 nucleotides: TGTGCCAGCAGCACAGACCTAGGGGCCTACGAGCAGTACTTC. Protein product: CASSTDLGAYEQYF.

The V call is TRBV10-2, the J call TRBJ2-7, with 8 bases identical to TRBD1. V gave up 7 bases and J gave up 7 bases; unmatched junction bases: 12. Germline values: CDR1 WSHSY, CDR2 SAAADI. CDR3 length: 14 residues. The CDR3 bases are TGCGCCAGCACCCGACAGGGGATCCCCGGGGAGCAGTACTTC. Protein: CASTRQGIPGEQYF.

The chain uses TRBV3-1 (or the pseudogene TRBV3-2) and TRBJ2-1, with 13 positions matching TRBD2. Germline V gene lookup returns CDR1 LGHDT and CDR2 YNNKEL (reference sequence). The CDR3 totals 17 residues. The V and J ends lost 1 base and 8 bases, in that order; junction bases with no gene match: 8. CDR3 DNA: TGTGCCAGCAGCCAAGGGACTAGCGGGAGCCAGATTCATGAGCAGTTCTTC. Translation: CASSQGTSGSQIHEQFF.

The chain couples TRBV7-2 to TRBJ2-7; TRBD2 aligns across 13 bases. Trimming removed 5 bases from V and 3 bases from J; junction bases left unmatched: 4. Germline V gene sequence: CDR1 SGHTA, CDR2 FQGNSA. The CDR3 has 15 residues. The CDR3 sequence: CASSGTSGELYEQYF. The CDR3 DNA reads TGTGCCAGCAGCGGGACTAGCGGGGAACTCTACGAGCAGTACTTC. Together with reference TRBV7-2 and TRBJ2-7, the CDR3 gives the full variable domain: GAGVSQSPSNKVTEKGKDVELRCDPISGHTALYWYRQSLGQGLEFLIYFQGNSAPDKSGLPSDRFSAERTGGSVSTLTIQRTQQEDSAVYLCASSGTSGELYEQYFGPGTRLTVT.

CDR3 residues: CASSPTTGRVGGYTF. For the CDR3, the DNA is TGTGCCAGCAGCCCGACGACAGGGCGGGTGGGCGGCTACACCTTC. This chain connects TRBV11-2 to TRBJ1-2; TRBD1 aligns across 7 bases. This CDR3 has 15 amino acids. Looked up from germline, CDR1 is SGHAT and CDR2 is FQNNGV. V dropped 5 bases and J dropped 8; count of bases not matched to a gene: 14.

Only one count was recorded for this clone. The rearrangement links TRBV7-7 to TRBJ2-7; TRBD1 might be the D (5 bases). CDR1 and CDR2 (germline): SSHAT, FNYEAQ (reference sequence). This CDR3 has 16 residues. Trimming removed 2 bases from V and 2 bases from J, with 16 bases in between. The CDR3 nucleotides are TGTGCCAGCAGCTTACCCCAGGGCCCACCGACCTACGAGCAGTACTTC. Its translation is CASSLPQGPPTYEQYF.

The genes are TRBV2 and TRBJ1-2; 8 bases agree with TRBD1. CDR3 length: 14 residues. V shed 7 bases, J shed 3 bases, and the junction held 7 bases outside the gene matches. The germline gives CDR1 SNHLY, CDR2 FYNNEI. The CDR3 region has the DNA TGTGCCAGCAATGGACAGGGAGGGTACTATGGCTACACCTTC. It codes for CASNGQGGYYGYTF.

The gene calls are TRBV7-8 and TRBJ2-1; 7 bases map to TRBD2. J lost 8 bases, V lost 2 bases, and 12 bases had no gene match. The CDR3 runs to 16 residues. CDR1 SGHVS and CDR2 FQNEAQ come from the germline V gene. Written as DNA, the CDR3 is TGTGCCAGCAGCTTATGGGAGGGCGGGGCTCTGGATGAGCAGTTCTTC. Translated: CASSLWEGGALDEQFF.

This sequence joins TRBV18 and TRBJ1-4; D is unclear. Germline CDR1 KGHSH, CDR2 LQKENI. CDR3 size: 14 residues. Trimming took off 4 bases at V and 0 bases at J, with 6 bases between the two ends. Written as DNA, the CDR3 is TGTGCCAGCTCACTCTTTGCAACTAATGAAAAACTGTTTTTT. It translates to CASSLFATNEKLFF.

The chain joins TRBV5-1 to TRBJ2-5, with a weak D call TRBD2 (5 bases). Trimming pared 1 base from V and 1 base from J, leaving 8 bases between. The CDR3 has 14 amino acids. CDR1 and CDR2 from the germline V gene are SGHRS and YFSETQ. The CDR3 region is CASSLLGSQETQYF. The CDR3, as DNA: TGCGCCAGCAGCTTGTTGGGGAGCCAAGAGACCCAGTACTTC.

The chain carries TRBV10-3 and TRBJ1-2; TRBD1 matches at 7 bases. V lost 6 bases to trimming and J lost 5 bases; unmatched junction nucleotides: 12. Germline V gene lookup returns CDR1 ENHRY and CDR2 SYGVKD. The CDR3 is 15 amino acids. CDR3 nucleotides: TGTGCCATCAGCCACTTGGAGGGGGCAGGTTATGGCTACACCTTC. Translation: CAISHLEGAGYGYTF.

V is TRBV5-1 and J is TRBJ2-5, with a weak D call TRBD1 (6 bases). The germline CDR1 and CDR2 sequences are SGHRS and YFSETQ. With 0 bases removed from V and 7 bases from J, the gap between germline ends came to 13 bases. CDR3 length: 14 amino acids. As DNA, the CDR3 is TGCGCCAGCAGCTTGGGACAGGTAGATGGGACCCAGTACTTC. Its protein product is CASSLGQVDGTQYF.

This sequence joins TRBV7-3 and TRBJ2-3; 11 nucleotides line up with TRBD2. This CDR3 contains 18 residues. Germline values: CDR1 SGHTA, CDR2 FQGTGA. Germline trimming cut 5 bases from V and 0 bases from J; bases unmatched to any gene: 10. DNA for the CDR3: TGTGCCAGCAGCGGAGGGACTAGCGGACCCTCTAGCACAGATACGCAGTATTTT. It yields the protein CASSGGTSGPSSTDTQYF.

The genes are TRBV2 and TRBJ1-5; D is possibly TRBD1 (6 bases). This CDR3 is built from 15 residues. Trimming shortened V by 1 base and J by 7 bases, and 14 bases separated the two germline ends. The germline CDR1 and CDR2 sequences are SNHLY and FYNNEI. Here the CDR3 reads CASSEEGRGRQPQHF. The CDR3 nucleotides read TGTGCCAGCAGTGAAGAAGGCAGGGGTCGACAGCCCCAGCATTTT.

This clone has just one count. This chain joins TRBV12-5 and TRBJ1-4; the D gene is possibly TRBD1 (5 bases). The CDR3 contains 18 residues. V was clipped by 1 base and J by 7 bases, with 22 bases between them. CDR1 LGHNT and CDR2 FRNRAP come from the germline V gene. CDR3 protein: CASGLGPRSGTWGEKLFF. The CDR3 nucleotides read TGTGCTAGTGGTTTGGGCCCCCGAAGTGGGACTTGGGGTGAAAAACTGTTTTTT.

This chain joins TRBV4-1 and TRBJ1-6, with 9 nucleotides matching TRBD1. V was pared by 3 bases and J by 0 bases, with 9 bases of the junction left unmatched. The germline V gene has CDR1 MGHRA and CDR2 YSYEKL. CDR3 length: 19 amino acids. This chain's CDR3 is CASSHATGGTPSYNSPLHF. CDR3 bases: TGCGCCAGCAGCCACGCTACAGGGGGCACTCCCTCCTATAATTCACCCCTCCACTTT.

This clone has just one count. This chain links TRBV4-3 with TRBJ1-2; the match to TRBD1 covers 7 bases. V lost 3 bases and J lost 6; bases outside the gene matches: 16. The germline V gene encodes CDR1 LGHNA and CDR2 YSLEER. The CDR3 runs 17 residues. This CDR3 reads CASSQQDLWTGSDGYTF. CDR3 nucleotide sequence: TGCGCCAGCAGCCAGCAGGACCTCTGGACAGGCTCAGATGGCTACACCTTC.

The V and J genes are TRBV7-3 and TRBJ1-1; D unclear. V lost 3 bases, J lost 5 bases, and 10 bases lay in between. This CDR3 is built from 13 residues. The germline V gene has CDR1 SGHTA and CDR2 FQGTGA. The CDR3 nucleotides are TGTGCCAGCAGCTTGTCGGGGAAAACTGAAGCTTTCTTT. It translates to CASSLSGKTEAFF.

The CDR3 here is CASSLDGTLNTEAFF. The CDR3, as DNA: TGTGCCAGCAGCTTAGATGGTACTTTGAACACTGAAGCTTTCTTT. The chain combines TRBV7-8 with TRBJ1-1, with D unclear. Germline V gene sequence: CDR1 SGHVS, CDR2 FQNEAQ. CDR3 size: 15 residues. The germline V and J ends were trimmed by 1 base and 0 bases, with 9 bases remaining between them.